This T cell receptor beta chain was sequenced during a study of T cells after somatic rescue of genetic block. Germline loops: CDR1 MGHRA, CDR2 YSYEKL. V dropped 1 base and J dropped 0 bases, with 4 bases sitting between them. The CDR3 loop spans 14 amino acids. Clones were read by immunoSEQ multiplex PCR, and TCRdb kept only the in-frame ones, dropping some. This sample has around 70,000 clones, with roughly 92% found just once. This chain links TRBV4-1 with TRBJ1-3; unclear D gene. Sequenced: peripheral blood mononuclear cells (PBMCs). The receptor was derived from a man aged 35-49 years. The CDR3 region is CASSQASSGNTIYF. As DNA, the CDR3 is TGCGCCAGCAGCCAAGCCAGCTCTGGAAACACCATATATTTT.